The 26 T cell receptor beta chains below all came from one sample that was sequenced in a study of cytomegalovirus exposure and HLA in healthy donors. The PCR had 60 Vbeta and 13 Jbeta primers. The data were produced by immunoSEQ multiplex PCR, yet TCRdb's version contains in-frame clones alone and is incomplete. Among about 130,000 clones listed, around 74% were seen once. Sequenced material: PBMCs. The origin of the receptors is a woman in her forties or fifties in good health and CMV-seropositive.

This rearrangement joins TRBV4-1 to TRBJ1-4, with 10 positions matching TRBD1. Germline V lookup: CDR1 MGHRA, CDR2 YSYEKL. With 4 bases clipped from V and 7 bases from J, the junction kept 9 bases outside the gene matches. This CDR3 spans 16 amino acids. CDR3 sequence: CASSPGSGTGVEKLFF. In DNA form, the CDR3 reads TGCGCCAGCAGCCCAGGGTCCGGGACAGGGGTTGAAAAACTGTTTTTT.

This clone was recorded once. The chain has TRBV9 and TRBJ2-1, with 7 bases fitting TRBD2. The V gene's germline CDR1 is SGDLS and CDR2 YYNGEE. This CDR3 has 13 amino acids. Trimming cost V 5 bases and J 6 bases; bases outside gene matches: 5. As DNA, the CDR3 is TGTGCCAGCAGGCCGGGGGAGGGCAATGAGCAGTTCTTC. This sequence encodes CASRPGEGNEQFF. Looking up the rest from reference TRBV9 and TRBJ2-1 gives the full variable domain: DSGVTQTPKHLITATGQRVTLRCSPRSGDLSVYWYQQSLDQGLQFLIQYYNGEERAKGNILERFSAQQFPDLHSELNLSSLELGDSALYFCASRPGEGNEQFFGPGTRLTVL.

DNA of the CDR3: TGCGCCAGCAGCACGGGGGGGGGCCCGAACTATGGCTACACCTTC. Translation: CASSTGGGPNYGYTF. The rearrangement links TRBV5-1 to TRBJ1-2, with TRBD1 as a possible D gene (6 bases). Germline lookup yields CDR1 SGHRS and CDR2 YFSETQ. V was clipped by 4 bases and J by 2 bases, with 15 bases between them. The length of the CDR3 is 15 residues.

J is TRBJ1-4 and V is TRBV19, with 8 bases identical to TRBD1. V lost 9 bases and J lost 11; bases outside the gene matches: 11. Looked up from germline, CDR1 is LNHDA and CDR2 is SQIVND (reference sequence). The CDR3 covers 13 residues. CDR3 protein: CASAGQGFSKLFF. The CDR3 DNA follows: TGTGCCAGCGCTGGACAGGGATTTAGCAAACTGTTTTTT. The full variable domain, completed using reference TRBV19 and TRBJ1-4, is DGGITQSPKYLFRKEGQNVTLSCEQNLNHDAMYWYRQDPGQGLRLIYYSQIVNDFQKGDIAEGYSVSREKKESFPLTVTSAQKNPTAFYLCASAGQGFSKLFFGSGTQLSVL.

V is TRBV5-1 and J is TRBJ1-2; the D gene is possibly TRBD1 (6 bases). Germline V gene sequence: CDR1 SGHRS, CDR2 YFSETQ. CDR3 size: 16 residues. Trimming removed 0 bases at V and 8 bases at J, with 20 bases between. The CDR3 is CASSLGWTVPRRGYTF. CDR3 sequence (DNA): TGCGCCAGCAGCTTGGGCTGGACAGTCCCGCGGCGGGGCTACACCTTC.

The chain uses TRBV5-1 and TRBJ2-7; no firm D call. Germline-derived CDR1 and CDR2 are SGHRS and YFSETQ. V was shortened by 3 bases and J by 4 bases, with 11 bases between the two germline ends. The CDR3 covers 13 residues. CDR3 DNA sequence: TGCGCCAGCAGCTCCCTGTCAGGTTACGAGCAGTACTTC. It specifies CASSSLSGYEQYF.

The chain uses TRBV6-6 and TRBJ1-4, with D perhaps matching TRBD1 (6 bases). The V end lost 1 base, the J end lost 7 bases, and 10 bases lay between the germline ends. Germline CDR1 is MNHNY and CDR2 is SVGAGI (reference sequence). The CDR3 is made up of 14 amino acids. CDR3 amino acids: CASSYFGDIEKLFF. In DNA, the CDR3 is TGTGCCAGCAGTTACTTTGGGGACATTGAAAAACTGTTTTTT.

The rearrangement links TRBV7-9 to TRBJ1-2; TRBD1 matches at 9 bases. The trim removed 5 bases at V and 3 bases at J, leaving 1 base unmatched. Per the germline V gene, CDR1 is SEHNR and CDR2 is FQNEAQ (reference sequence). The CDR3 spans 13 residues. CDR3 bases: TGTGCCAGCAGCCGGGACAGGGACTATGGCTACACCTTC. Its protein is CASSRDRDYGYTF.

By sample share, this clone is medium-sized (0.01 to 0.1%). The genes are TRBV6-5 and TRBJ2-6, with D possibly TRBD2 on 6 matching bases. Trimming took off 7 bases at V and 2 bases at J, with 12 bases between the two ends. CDR3 length: 15 amino acids. From germline, CDR1 is MNHEY and CDR2 SVGAGI. In DNA, the CDR3 is TGTGCCAGCAAGTTGGGGGGAGCTGGGGCCAACGTCCTGACTTTC. This codes for CASKLGGAGANVLTF.

The V and J genes are TRBV9 and TRBJ1-1, with a possible D match to TRBD1 (5 bases). CDR1 and CDR2 (germline): SGDLS, YYNGEE. V was pared by 0 bases and J by 2 bases, with 8 bases between. The CDR3 totals 14 residues. DNA for the CDR3: TGTGCCAGCAGCGTAGGGGGCACCAACACTGAAGCTTTCTTT. Protein product: CASSVGGTNTEAFF. Together with reference TRBV9 and TRBJ1-1, the CDR3 gives the full variable domain: DSGVTQTPKHLITATGQRVTLRCSPRSGDLSVYWYQQSLDQGLQFLIQYYNGEERAKGNILERFSAQQFPDLHSELNLSSLELGDSALYFCASSVGGTNTEAFFGQGTRLTVV.

The chain combines TRBV7-2 with TRBJ2-1, with 9 bases lining up with TRBD2. This CDR3 comprises 15 residues. Germline V gives CDR1 SGHTA, CDR2 FQGNSA. J was trimmed by 7 bases and V by 1 base; bases with no gene match: 5. The CDR3 region is CASSLDSGGQNEQFF. For the CDR3, the DNA is TGTGCCAGCAGCTTAGATAGCGGGGGCCAGAATGAGCAGTTCTTC.

This sequence joins TRBV5-6 and TRBJ1-6, with D perhaps matching TRBD1 (5 bases). Germline V lookup: CDR1 SGHDT, CDR2 YYEEEE. The CDR3 is made up of 14 amino acids. The germline V and J ends were trimmed by 1 base and 7 bases, with 9 bases remaining between them. CDR3 nucleotide sequence: TGTGCCAGCAGCTTGAACAGGCTAAATTCACCCCTCCACTTT. Translating gives CASSLNRLNSPLHF.

V usage is TRBV6-6 and J usage is TRBJ1-6; D remains ambiguous. CDR1 and CDR2 (germline): MNHNY, SVGAGI (reference sequence). This CDR3 spans 12 amino acids. V gave up 11 bases and J gave up 8 bases, with 13 bases separating them. CDR3 nucleotide sequence: TGTGCCGGAGGCAGGTGGGATTCACCCCTCCACTTT. Its protein is CAGGRWDSPLHF.

CDR3 in DNA: TGTGCCTGGAGCCCCCAAGGCGGGACCGGTGGCTACACCTTC. Translation gives CAWSPQGGTGGYTF. This chain uses TRBV30 with TRBJ1-2; a weak D match, TRBD1 (5 bases). The V and J ends lost 3 bases and 7 bases respectively, with 18 bases between them. CDR3 length equals 14 residues. CDR1 GTSNPN and CDR2 SVGIG come from the germline V gene (reference sequence).

The gene calls are TRBV6-1 and TRBJ1-3; D may be TRBD1 (6 bases). The V gene's germline CDR1 is MNHNS and CDR2 SASEGT. Trimming pared 4 bases from V and 6 bases from J, leaving 19 bases between. The CDR3 is 16 amino acids. The DNA for the CDR3 is TGTGCCAGCAGTGGGATCAGGGGTTCTTATGAAAACACCATATATTTT. This codes for CASSGIRGSYENTIYF.

The chain joins TRBV5-4 to TRBJ1-4, with no clear D. The V gene's germline CDR1 is SGHNT and CDR2 YYREEE (reference sequence). V lost 0 bases, J lost 8 bases, and 11 bases lay in between. CDR3 length equals 14 residues. The CDR3 region is CASSLGSPGEKLFF. DNA of the CDR3: TGTGCCAGCAGCTTGGGGTCCCCCGGGGAAAAACTGTTTTTT.

The CDR3: CASSFEGVSEAFF. The CDR3 coding sequence is TGCGCCAGCAGCTTTGAGGGGGTATCCGAAGCTTTCTTT. V is TRBV5-1 and J is TRBJ1-1; TRBD1 might be the D (6 bases). V lost 2 bases and J 8 bases, leaving 13 bases between the germline ends. Germline-derived CDR1 and CDR2 are SGHRS and YFSETQ. The length of the CDR3 is 13 residues.

The chain carries TRBV4-3 and TRBJ2-7; TRBD2 agrees at 10 bases. Trimming at V came to 0 bases and at J to 12 bases, leaving 8 bases not matched to a gene. The CDR3 has 14 amino acids. CDR1 LGHNA and CDR2 YSLEER come from the germline V gene. The CDR3 DNA follows: TGCGCCAGCAGCCAAGAGCCTAGCGGGGGACCTCGGTACTTC. Translating gives CASSQEPSGGPRYF.

V usage is TRBV7-9 and J usage is TRBJ2-7; the match to TRBD1 covers 7 bases. Trimming cost V 5 bases and J 0 bases; bases outside gene matches: 7. This CDR3 region has 15 residues. Germline assignment: CDR1 SEHNR and CDR2 FQNEAQ (reference sequence). In nucleotides, the CDR3 is TGTGCCAGCAGCCCCGGACAGGCTAGCTCCTACGAGCAGTACTTC. This codes for CASSPGQASSYEQYF.

This clone was seen only once. The gene calls are TRBV7-6 and TRBJ1-5; 8 bases match TRBD1. Germline CDR1 SGHVS, CDR2 FNYEAQ. The CDR3 has 13 amino acids. Germline trimming cut 6 bases from V and 6 bases from J; bases unmatched to any gene: 4. In DNA form, the CDR3 reads TGTGCCAGCAGACTGACAGGGGTTCAGCCCCAGCATTTT. This translates into CASRLTGVQPQHF.

The chain joins TRBV13 to TRBJ2-7; 7 positions agree with TRBD2. Germline CDR1 and CDR2: PRHDT and FYEKMQ (reference sequence). The J segment lost 3 bases and the V segment lost 6 bases, leaving 8 bases of the junction unmatched. There are 14 residues in the CDR3. The CDR3 DNA reads as TGTGCCAGCAGGAAGGGACTAAATCACTACGAGCAGTACTTC. It encodes CASRKGLNHYEQYF.

This clone turned up a few times. The chain has TRBV15 and TRBJ1-2, with D uncertain. V was shortened by 1 base and J by 5 bases, with 11 bases between the two germline ends. Germline V gives CDR1 LNHNV, CDR2 YYDKDF (reference sequence). There are 14 residues in the CDR3. The CDR3 region is CATSRAARGYGYTF. DNA for the CDR3: TGTGCCACCAGCAGAGCAGCTCGGGGATATGGCTACACCTTC.

This clone came up many times. The V gene is TRBV4-3, the J gene TRBJ2-7; 8 bases are a match to TRBD2. Germline V gene lookup returns CDR1 LGHNA and CDR2 YSLEER. The V gene end was trimmed by 1 base and the J gene end by 3 bases; junction bases not matched to a gene: 8. This CDR3 comprises 16 residues. CDR3 nucleotide sequence: TGCGCCAGCAGCCAAGGGAGCGGGGGCCCCCTCTACGAGCAGTACTTC. Its protein is CASSQGSGGPLYEQYF.

The chain has TRBV7-2 and TRBJ2-5; weak D call: TRBD2 (6 bases). Deletions cut 5 bases from V and 4 bases from J, with 8 bases between. This CDR3 is built from 12 residues. The germline V gene encodes CDR1 SGHTA and CDR2 FQGNSA. CDR3 DNA sequence: TGTGCCAGCAGCACGCGGGGAGAGACCCAGTACTTC. Translation: CASSTRGETQYF.

Regarding this clone: Compared with germline, one end of the junction differs, possibly owing to a read error. This sequence joins TRBV7-2 and TRBJ1-2, with D unresolved. The CDR3 is 16 residues long. The germline gives CDR1 SGHTA, CDR2 FQGNSA. The chain's CDR3 is CARSLDPRGGNYGYTF. The CDR3 region has the DNA TGTGCCCGCAGCTTAGACCCGCGGGGAGGGAACTATGGCTACACCTTC.

This clone was counted a few times. This CDR3 reads CASSITGAGNQPQHF. The CDR3 nucleotides read TGTGCCAGCAGCATCACAGGGGCGGGCAATCAGCCCCAGCATTTT. The chain has TRBV7-9 and TRBJ1-5; 7 nucleotides agree with TRBD1. The germline gives CDR1 SEHNR, CDR2 FQNEAQ (reference sequence). The CDR3 sequence is 15 residues long. The V segment lost 5 bases and the J segment 2 bases; nucleotides outside the gene matches: 6.